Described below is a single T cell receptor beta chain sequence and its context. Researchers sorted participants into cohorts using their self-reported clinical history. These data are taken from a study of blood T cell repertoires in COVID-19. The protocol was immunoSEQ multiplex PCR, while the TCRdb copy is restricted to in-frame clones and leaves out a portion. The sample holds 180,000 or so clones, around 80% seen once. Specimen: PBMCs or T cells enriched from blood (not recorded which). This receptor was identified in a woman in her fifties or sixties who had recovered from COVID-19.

The CDR3: CASSSRPNQPQHF. The CDR3 DNA follows: TGTGCCAGCAGTTCCAGGCCTAATCAGCCCCAGCATTTT. V and J are TRBV12-3 or TRBV12-4 and TRBJ1-5; D remains ambiguous. Trimming pared 4 bases from V and 4 bases from J, leaving 8 bases between. This CDR3 spans 13 amino acids.